The source of this T cell receptor (beta chain) is a study of blood T cells in healthy people across ages. Next came a second PCR, run for about 6 to 12 cycles, which used a sample-barcoded 5' primer along with a J-beta primer mix. Each cDNA was tagged by a template-switch adaptor containing 12 random nucleotides. TCRdb re-derived calls from the 5' RACE reads in MiXCR, one entry per CDR3 protein. The sample carries around 780,000 distinct CDR3 sequences, about 26% recorded once. The CDR3 length is 14 residues. CDR1 SGHAT and CDR2 FQNNGV come from the germline V gene. Notes on this clonotype: The target antigen is unknown. A read error may account for a junction end that differs from germline.

Broader study findings: Donors of long life had a larger count of naive CD4+ cells and greater diversity than aged donors.

A further study also used this sample, focusing on T cells of mothers and their children.

Sequenced: blood. The rearrangement uses TRBV11-2 and TRBJ2-5, with a weak D call TRBD1 (6 bases). The better agreement between TRBJ2-7 and the DNA end casts doubt on the J call. This TCR came from a boy aged 5-17 years in good health. In DNA, the CDR3 is TGCGCCAGCAATCCGGGACATCACTCCTACGAGCAGTACTTC. This codes for CASNPGHHSYEQYF.